A single sample gave rise to the 9 T cell receptor beta chains below, sequenced in a study of T cell responses to AZD1222 COVID-19 vaccine. Measured with immunoSEQ multiplex PCR; TCRdb has only the in-frame clones, and not every one. The data show 100,000 to 150,000 clones, 80% to 90% seen once. The sample in question was peripheral blood, obtained on day 0 of AZD1222 vaccination. The receptors shown here come from an adult in good health.

This clone was seen a single time. Other DNA sequences in this specimen translate into the identical CDR3. This rearrangement joins TRBV30 to TRBJ1-3; D gene ambiguous. The CDR3 totals 13 residues. In germline, CDR1 is GTSNPN, CDR2 SVGIG (reference sequence). Trimming cost V 0 bases and J 0 bases, with 3 bases left between them. CDR3 loop: CAWSVSSGNTIYF. The CDR3 DNA reads TGTGCCTGGAGTGTGAGCTCTGGAAACACCATATATTTT.

The CDR3 is CASSPGTGGDEQYF. Written as DNA, the CDR3 is TGTGCCAGCAGTCCAGGGACAGGGGGCGACGAGCAGTACTTC. The genes are TRBV28 and TRBJ2-7, with 12 bases lining up with TRBD1. The V and J ends lost 5 bases and 5 bases, in that order; junction bases with no gene match: 4. The CDR3 contains 14 residues. Per germline, CDR1 MDHEN and CDR2 SYDVKM.

The CDR3 region has the DNA TGTGCCAGTACCCCCTCCGGGGGGCTGTCAGATACGCAGTATTTT. Translated: CASTPSGGLSDTQYF. This chain joins TRBV19 and TRBJ2-3; TRBD2 might be the D (7 bases). Looked up from germline, CDR1 is LNHDA and CDR2 is SQIVND (reference sequence). The CDR3 consists of 15 residues. Trimming took 7 bases from V and 4 from J, leaving 18 bases between them.

This clone occurred once. This sequence joins TRBV24-1 and TRBJ2-1; D is perhaps TRBD2 (7 bases). Germline CDR1 is KGHDR and CDR2 is SFDVKD. The CDR3 is made up of 13 amino acids. Trimming took 4 bases from V and 10 from J, leaving 13 bases between them. CDR3 in amino acids: CATSDTGRGEQFF. The CDR3 bases are TGTGCCACCAGTGACACAGGGAGGGGAGAGCAGTTCTTC.

The chain combines TRBV7-6 with TRBJ2-1; TRBD2 aligns across 12 bases. The CDR3 consists of 16 residues. V was pared by 7 bases and J by 1 base, with 5 bases of the junction left unmatched. In germline, CDR1 is SGHVS, CDR2 FNYEAQ. Here the CDR3 DNA reads TGTGCCAGCACCAAACTAGCGGGGGGTTCCTACAATGAGCAGTTCTTC. Its translation is CASTKLAGGSYNEQFF.

The chain is built from TRBV29-1 and TRBJ2-7; 8 bases fit TRBD1. The CDR3 contains 14 residues. The junction had 5 bases not matched to a gene; V was cut back by 0 bases and J by 4 bases. Germline V CDR1 and CDR2: SQVTM, ANQGSEA. The DNA for the CDR3 is TGCAGCGTTGAAGATCGAGGACAGGGTTACGAGCAGTACTTC. Residues: CSVEDRGQGYEQYF.

The chain recombines TRBV10-3 with TRBJ1-2; 12 nucleotides align to TRBD1. V was pared by 5 bases and J by 8 bases, with 12 bases of the junction left unmatched. CDR1 and CDR2 (germline): ENHRY, SYGVKD. CDR3 length: 16 residues. CDR3 sequence (DNA): TGTGCCATCAGTAAAGCTTTCCGGGACAGGGGGCACGGCTACACCTTC. Its translation: CAISKAFRDRGHGYTF.

The genes are TRBV28 and TRBJ1-3, with no clear D. This CDR3 spans 16 amino acids. Between the trimmed V and J ends, which lost 5 bases and 0 bases, there was a span of 14 bases. CDR1 and CDR2 (germline): MDHEN, SYDVKM. CDR3 in amino acids: CASSPGRLSSGNTIYF. In nucleotides, the CDR3 is TGTGCCAGCAGTCCTGGACGTTTAAGCTCTGGAAACACCATATATTTT.

V is TRBV2 and J is TRBJ2-4; tentatively, D is TRBD2 (5 bases). The CDR3 is made up of 16 amino acids. Trimming took off 1 base at V and 9 bases at J, with 19 bases between the two ends. CDR1 SNHLY and CDR2 FYNNEI come from the germline V gene. The CDR3, as DNA: TGTGCCAGCAGTGAAGGCGGCAGGCTCTGGCGGGTCATTCAGTACTTC. This sequence encodes CASSEGGRLWRVIQYF.